What follows are 31 T cell receptor beta chains derived from one specimen sequenced in a study of T-cell memory formation after mild COVID-19. TCRdb re-analysed the 5' RACE reads in MiXCR, keeping a single row per CDR3 protein. This sample has about 100,000 distinct CDR3 sequences, with around 10% found just once. Sequenced material: PBMCs or a T cell subset sorted from them (not recorded which). The origin of the receptors is a man aged 18-30 years who had mild COVID-19 (a few samples of this study predate the infection). Cell type and time point are not known.

J is TRBJ2-1 and V is TRBV15; D might be TRBD2 (5 bases). CDR1 and CDR2 (germline): LNHNV, YYDKDF (reference sequence). V gave up 4 bases and J gave up 6 bases, with 10 bases separating them. This CDR3 has 13 residues. The CDR3 DNA follows: TGTGCCACCAGCATCTCCGAGGGCAATGAGCAGTTCTTC. This codes for CATSISEGNEQFF.

This clonotype was counted ten times or more. The chain joins TRBV23-1 to TRBJ1-6; D is uncertain. TRBV23-1 has ORF status, its function being uncertain. The CDR3 has 12 residues. V lost 6 bases, J lost 10 bases, and 10 bases lay in between. CDR3 coding DNA: TGCGCCAGCAGCCGGGGTTTGTCACCCCTCCACTTT. It codes for CASSRGLSPLHF.

A few counts support this clonotype. V and J are TRBV9 and TRBJ1-5, with 7 bases identical to TRBD1. CDR1 and CDR2 (germline): SGDLS, YYNGEE. With 3 bases clipped from V and 3 bases from J, the junction kept 6 bases outside the gene matches. The CDR3 extends over 15 amino acids. For the CDR3, the DNA is TGTGCCAGCAGCGCCGGGGGACAGTTCAATCAGCCCCAGCATTTT. Amino acid sequence: CASSAGGQFNQPQHF. Based on the CDR3 plus reference TRBV9 and TRBJ1-5, the full variable domain is DSGVTQTPKHLITATGQRVTLRCSPRSGDLSVYWYQQSLDQGLQFLIQYYNGEERAKGNILERFSAQQFPDLHSELNLSSLELGDSALYFCASSAGGQFNQPQHFGDGTRLSIL.

This clonotype came up a few times. This chain uses TRBV4-2 with TRBJ2-3; a possible D gene is TRBD2 (6 bases). CDR3 length: 17 residues. Germline assignment: CDR1 LGHNA and CDR2 YNFKEQ. V was cut by 3 bases and J by 1 base, with 17 bases left in between. The CDR3 nucleotides are TGTGCCAGCAGCCACTCCTATCTGGCGGGACGCACAGATACGCAGTATTTT. Its protein is CASSHSYLAGRTDTQYF.

CDR3 in amino acids: CASSHLRETQYF. The CDR3, as DNA: TGCGCCAGCAGCCACCTACGGGAGACCCAGTACTTC. This chain joins TRBV5-1 and TRBJ2-5, with D hard to call. The V end was cut by 4 bases, the J end by 5 bases, with 9 bases between. CDR1 and CDR2 (germline): SGHRS, YFSETQ. This CDR3 region has 12 residues.

This clonotype turned up a few times. This rearrangement joins TRBV4-1 to TRBJ2-1; TRBD1 aligns across 7 bases. This CDR3 spans 15 amino acids. Germline V gene lookup returns CDR1 MGHRA and CDR2 YSYEKL. Trimming cost V 3 bases and J 2 bases; bases outside gene matches: 4. CDR3 protein: CASSQTGLTYNEQFF. The CDR3 DNA reads as TGCGCCAGCAGCCAGACAGGGCTTACCTACAATGAGCAGTTCTTC.

This clonotype showed up just a few times. The rearrangement links TRBV11-2 to TRBJ2-2, with 7 nucleotides matching TRBD2. Germline V gives CDR1 SGHAT, CDR2 FQNNGV. Trimming removed 0 bases from V and 0 bases from J; junction bases left unmatched: 10. The CDR3 runs to 19 residues. CDR3 nucleotide sequence: TGTGCCAGCAGCTTAGATTTCCTAGCGGCTAACTCGAACACCGGGGAGCTGTTTTTT. Amino acids: CASSLDFLAANSNTGELFF.

This clonotype was seen a few times. The chain employs TRBV7-9 and TRBJ2-1, with TRBD2 identical over 7 bases. The CDR3 extends over 18 amino acids. In germline, CDR1 is SEHNR, CDR2 FQNEAQ (reference sequence). V shed 6 bases, J shed 4 bases, and the junction held 18 bases outside the gene matches. The DNA of the CDR3 is TGTGCCAGCAGAGACCTGGGCGCGGGGGAGCACAAATACAATGAGCAGTTCTTC. This sequence encodes CASRDLGAGEHKYNEQFF.

V is TRBV5-5 and J is TRBJ2-7, with D possibly matching TRBD2 (6 bases). V dropped 0 bases and J dropped 3 bases, with 7 bases sitting between them. The germline gives CDR1 SGHKS, CDR2 YYEKEE (reference sequence). This CDR3 contains 13 residues. CDR3 loop: CASSLGGDYEQYV. The CDR3 nucleotides read TGTGCCAGCAGCTTGGGGGGGGACTACGAGCAGTACGTC.

In DNA form, the CDR3 reads TGTGCCAGCAGTAGTAGCCGAACTTACATCGATGGCTACACCTTC. As protein: CASSSSRTYIDGYTF. The chain joins TRBV27 to TRBJ1-2; D not resolved. This CDR3 comprises 15 residues. Germline CDR1 MNHEY, CDR2 SMNVEV (reference sequence). Trimming shortened V by 5 bases and J by 6 bases, and 19 bases separated the two germline ends.

The genes are TRBV4-3 and TRBJ2-7; D is unclear. Germline V gene lookup returns CDR1 LGHNA and CDR2 YSLEER. The CDR3 totals 14 residues. V was clipped by 1 base and J by 4 bases, with 11 bases between them. The CDR3 DNA reads TGCGCCAGCAGCCAAGGGCTAGGCGATTACGAGCAGTACGTC. Amino acid sequence: CASSQGLGDYEQYV.

This clonotype was detected only a few times. The chain carries TRBV20-1 and TRBJ1-5; D may be TRBD1 (6 bases). The V gene's germline CDR1 is DFQATT and CDR2 SNEGSKA (reference sequence). The length of the CDR3 is 15 residues. Trimming pared 3 bases from V and 4 bases from J, leaving 16 bases between. The CDR3 here is CSASLSGGGNQPQHF. The CDR3 DNA reads TGCAGTGCTAGTCTATCCGGGGGCGGGAATCAGCCCCAGCATTTT.

This clonotype was seen a few times. This rearrangement joins TRBV4-1 to TRBJ1-2; perhaps TRBD1 as D (5 bases). Germline lookup yields CDR1 MGHRA and CDR2 YSYEKL. The CDR3 covers 14 residues. Trimming left V 2 bases short and J 3 bases short, with 10 bases between. The CDR3 loop reads CASSQSTGDYGYTF. In nucleotides, the CDR3 is TGCGCCAGCAGCCAATCAACGGGGGACTATGGCTACACCTTC.

The chain has TRBV12-3 or TRBV12-4 and TRBJ1-5, with D hard to call. V was shortened by 8 bases and J by 2 bases, with 10 bases between the two germline ends. The CDR3 is made up of 13 amino acids. The CDR3 loop is CASVVGGNQPQHF. In DNA form, the CDR3 reads TGTGCCAGCGTTGTGGGAGGCAATCAGCCCCAGCATTTT.

This clonotype was counted between two and nine times. The genes are TRBV7-6 and TRBJ1-1; tentative D call: TRBD1 (6 bases). V dropped 4 bases and J dropped 3 bases, with 12 bases sitting between them. Germline CDR1 and CDR2: SGHVS and FNYEAQ. The CDR3 sequence is 14 residues long. The CDR3 protein is CASSSRTEHTEAFF. CDR3 sequence (DNA): TGTGCCAGCAGCTCCCGGACAGAGCACACTGAAGCTTTCTTT.

This clonotype occurred a few times. The V and J genes are TRBV27 and TRBJ1-1; D unclear. The germline gives CDR1 MNHEY, CDR2 SMNVEV (reference sequence). The CDR3 loop spans 13 amino acids. The germline V and J ends were trimmed by 3 bases and 6 bases, with 11 bases remaining between them. CDR3 nucleotide sequence: TGTGCCAGCAGTTTCGGCCGCATGTCTGAAGCTTTCTTT. Translated, it gives CASSFGRMSEAFF.

This clonotype was detected many times. The gene calls are TRBV4-1 and TRBJ2-1, with D possibly TRBD2 on 7 matching bases. Germline V gene data show CDR1 as MGHRA and CDR2 as YSYEKL. This CDR3 has 12 amino acids. V lost 6 bases and J lost 9, with 12 bases in between. CDR3 in DNA: TGCGCCAGCAGTCCGGGGGGCAGTGAGCAGTTCTTC. Translated, it gives CASSPGGSEQFF.

The chain's CDR3 is CASSNLEATDTQYF. DNA of the CDR3: TGCGCCAGCAGCAACCTAGAGGCCACAGATACGCAGTATTTT. The chain is built from TRBV4-1 and TRBJ2-3; D unresolved. Germline CDR1 MGHRA, CDR2 YSYEKL. This CDR3 is built from 14 residues. V shed 5 bases and J shed 2 bases, with 11 bases lying between them.

The chain couples TRBV4-3 to TRBJ2-3, with D unresolved. The V end was cut by 0 bases, the J end by 0 bases, with 16 bases between. The CDR3 has 18 amino acids. Germline V gene lookup returns CDR1 LGHNA and CDR2 YSLEER. The CDR3 loop is CASSQDRRLGSSTDTQYF. Written as DNA, the CDR3 is TGCGCCAGCAGCCAAGATCGGCGACTCGGATCTAGCACAGATACGCAGTATTTT.

The chain has TRBV4-3 and TRBJ2-2, with a weak D call TRBD1 (5 bases). The CDR3 is 15 amino acids. Trimming shortened V by 6 bases and J by 6 bases, and 17 bases separated the two germline ends. Per the germline V gene, CDR1 is LGHNA and CDR2 is YSLEER. DNA for the CDR3: TGCGCCAGCAGTCCCCAGGGATGGAGCGCCGGGGAGCTGTTTTTT. Translated: CASSPQGWSAGELFF.

The V and J genes are TRBV4-3 and TRBJ2-7, with 8 bases lining up with TRBD1. This CDR3 comprises 15 residues. The germline V gene has CDR1 LGHNA and CDR2 YSLEER. The V gene end was trimmed by 0 bases and the J gene end by 6 bases; junction bases not matched to a gene: 7. CDR3 nucleotides: TGCGCCAGCAGCCAAGACGCCGGGACAGGAACCGAGCAGTACTTC. It encodes CASSQDAGTGTEQYF.

This clonotype was seen ten or more times. V gene TRBV7-9 combines with J gene TRBJ1-1; D is unresolved. The V end was cut by 1 base, the J end by 4 bases, with 7 bases between. Germline V lookup: CDR1 SEHNR, CDR2 FQNEAQ (reference sequence). The CDR3 runs to 13 residues. The CDR3 coding sequence is TGTGCCAGCAGCTTAGGGCTTCGCACTGAAGCTTTCTTT. Translated, it gives CASSLGLRTEAFF.

The chain carries TRBV19 and TRBJ2-1; D call uncertain. Germline lookup yields CDR1 LNHDA and CDR2 SQIVND (reference sequence). V was pared by 3 bases and J by 4 bases, with 13 bases between. The CDR3 consists of 15 residues. This chain's CDR3 is CASSIAASGYNEQFF. The CDR3 nucleotides are TGTGCCAGTAGTATCGCAGCTTCTGGGTACAATGAGCAGTTCTTC.

J is TRBJ2-2 and V is TRBV14; 7 nucleotides line up with TRBD2. V lost 3 bases and J lost 5; bases outside the gene matches: 6. Germline CDR1 SGHDN, CDR2 FVKESK. The CDR3 extends over 15 amino acids. CDR3 protein: CASSQGDYPTGELFF. The CDR3 DNA follows: TGTGCCAGCAGCCAGGGGGACTACCCTACCGGGGAGCTGTTTTTT.

The rearrangement joins TRBV7-2 to TRBJ2-1; D unclear. The CDR3 runs 14 residues. Trimming stripped 1 base from V and 7 bases from J, with 11 bases between. CDR1 is SGHTA and CDR2 is FQGNSA in the germline V gene. The CDR3 loop is CASSLGASGNEQFF. Here the CDR3 DNA reads TGTGCCAGCAGCTTAGGGGCATCGGGTAATGAGCAGTTCTTC.

The chain carries TRBV19 and TRBJ1-1; D is ambiguous. Trimming took 3 bases from V and 4 from J, leaving 12 bases between them. This CDR3 region has 14 residues. CDR1 and CDR2 (germline): LNHDA, SQIVND (reference sequence). In DNA form, the CDR3 reads TGTGCCAGTAGTATTCTCGGAGGATTCACTGAAGCTTTCTTT. This translates into CASSILGGFTEAFF.

This chain connects TRBV10-2 to TRBJ1-6; D is unresolved. Germline CDR1 WSHSY, CDR2 SAAADI. Deletions cut 0 bases from V and 9 bases from J, with 9 bases between. This CDR3 spans 14 amino acids. The DNA for the CDR3 is TGCGCCAGCAGTGAGTCTGGAATTGGTTCACCCCTCCACTTT. As protein: CASSESGIGSPLHF.

Only a few counts were recorded for this clonotype. The J gene is TRBJ1-1, the V gene TRBV3-1, with D possibly TRBD1 on 6 matching bases. V lost 0 bases and J lost 7, with 12 bases in between. There are 14 residues in the CDR3. CDR1 and CDR2 from the germline V gene are LGHDT and YNNKEL (reference sequence). In DNA form, the CDR3 reads TGTGCCAGCAGCCAAGATCACAGGGCCTATGAAGCTTTCTTT. Its translation: CASSQDHRAYEAFF. Variable domain in full (rest from reference TRBV3-1 and TRBJ1-1): DTAVSQTPKYLVTQMGNDKSIKCEQNLGHDTMYWYKQDSKKFLKIMFSYNNKELIINETVPNRFSPKSPDKAHLNLHINSLELGDSAVYFCASSQDHRAYEAFFGQGTRLTVV.

The table lists this clonotype with many counts. This chain connects TRBV7-3 to TRBJ2-1, with 9 bases lining up with TRBD2. CDR1 and CDR2 (germline): SGHTA, FQGTGA. This CDR3 region has 17 residues. With 6 bases clipped from V and 8 bases from J, the junction kept 17 bases outside the gene matches. CDR3 DNA sequence: TGTGCCAGCAGTCAGTATAATATAGCGGGGGATCTCGATGAGCAGTTCTTC. Encoded protein: CASSQYNIAGDLDEQFF.

As DNA, the CDR3 is TGTGCCAGCAGTTCCGGGACTAGCGGGCCGCATGAGCAGTTCTTC. Translating it yields CASSSGTSGPHEQFF. The chain employs TRBV7-3 and TRBJ2-1, with 12 positions matching TRBD2. CDR3 size: 15 residues. From germline, CDR1 is SGHTA and CDR2 FQGTGA. Unmatched junction bases numbered 8, after V lost 6 bases and J lost 8 bases.

This clonotype was seen only a few times. V is TRBV6-5 and J is TRBJ2-3, with unresolved D. V was clipped by 5 bases and J by 5 bases, with 8 bases between them. This CDR3 comprises 12 residues. CDR1 is MNHEY and CDR2 is SVGAGI in the germline V gene. CDR3 protein: CASSSTGDTQYF. In DNA form, the CDR3 reads TGTGCCAGCAGTAGCACGGGAGATACGCAGTATTTT.